Included here is one T cell receptor beta chain sequence, with context. The repertoire was sequenced with immunoSEQ multiplex PCR; TCRdb's copy has only in-frame clones and lacks some. The table has tens of thousands of clones, roughly 87% seen once. The data stem from a study of OX40 agonist ivuxolimab in advanced cancers. Overall study: The eligibility criteria allowed prior anti-PD-1, anti-PD-L1 or anti-CTLA-4 therapy, and 40% had some.

Germline values: CDR1 LNHNV, CDR2 YYDKDF (reference sequence). The CDR3 is 17 amino acids. V dropped 0 bases and J dropped 8 bases, with 20 bases sitting between them. Sample: CD4+ or CD8+ T cells sorted from blood, taken in a trial of the OX40 agonist ivuxolimab. This sequence joins TRBV15 and TRBJ2-4; a possible D gene is TRBD2 (5 bases). The receptor's source is an adult with an advanced solid tumor such as melanoma, head and neck, liver or kidney cancer. The CDR3 spells CATSRDSDARAADIQYF. CDR3 sequence (DNA): TGTGCCACCAGCAGAGATAGTGACGCGAGGGCAGCAGACATTCAGTACTTC.